The clone carrying this TCR beta chain was counted between two and nine times. The target antigen is unknown. This specimen comes from a study of molecular identifiers for immune sequencing clone quantification. In the study overall: Five portions were made in replicates from RNA of 20,000 or 100,000 naive CD8 cells, and four underwent sequencing.

Findings and limits, study-wide: Over 97% of effector molecules, yet under 1% of naive-cell molecules, were held by clones above 20 RNA copies.

CDR3 length: 13 amino acids. From germline, CDR1 is LNHDA and CDR2 SQIVND (reference sequence). V gave up 7 bases and J gave up 3 bases; unmatched junction bases: 2. In preparing bulk TCR libraries, previously described methods and listed TCR primers were used. One entry per CDR3 protein results from TCRdb running MiXCR on the PCR reads. The sample has about 640,000 distinct CDR3 sequences; just under 20% are singletons. Sequencing used naive CD8+ T cells from blood, with Jurkat cell RNA spiked in. Subset specified: FACS-sorted CD8+CD4-CCR7+CD45RA+ naive T cells. This TCR was sampled from a human donor in good health. Some libraries in this study had Jurkat cell RNA spiked in. V usage is TRBV19 and J usage is TRBJ2-2; 7 nucleotides match TRBD1. The CDR3 region is CASNQGDTGELFF. The CDR3 DNA reads TGTGCCAGTAACCAGGGGGACACCGGGGAGCTGTTTTTT.